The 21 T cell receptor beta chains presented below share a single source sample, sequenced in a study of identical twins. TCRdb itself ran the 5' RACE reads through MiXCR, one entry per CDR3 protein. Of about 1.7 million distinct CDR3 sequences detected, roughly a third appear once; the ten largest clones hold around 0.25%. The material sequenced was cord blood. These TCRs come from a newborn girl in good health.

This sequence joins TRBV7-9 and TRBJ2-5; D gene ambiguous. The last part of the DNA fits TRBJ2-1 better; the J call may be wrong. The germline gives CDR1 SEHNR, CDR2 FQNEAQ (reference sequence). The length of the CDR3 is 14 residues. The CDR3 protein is CASSLLYPQETQFF. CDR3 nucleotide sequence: TGTGCCAGCAGCTTATTGTACCCCCAAGAGACCCAGTTCTTC.

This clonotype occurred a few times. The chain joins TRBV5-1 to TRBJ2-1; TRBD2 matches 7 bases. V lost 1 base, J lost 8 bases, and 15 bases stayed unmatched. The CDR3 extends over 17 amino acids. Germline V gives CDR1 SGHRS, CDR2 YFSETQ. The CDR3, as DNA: TGCGCCAGCAGCTTGACCCCTCGAGCGGGAATCATAGATGAGCAGTTCTTC. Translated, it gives CASSLTPRAGIIDEQFF.

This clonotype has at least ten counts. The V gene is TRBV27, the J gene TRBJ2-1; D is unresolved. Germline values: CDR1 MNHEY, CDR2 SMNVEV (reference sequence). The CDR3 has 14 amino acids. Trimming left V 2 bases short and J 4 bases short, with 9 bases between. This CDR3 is CASSLRPTYNEQFF. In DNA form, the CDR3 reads TGTGCCAGCAGTTTAAGGCCCACTTACAATGAGCAGTTCTTC.

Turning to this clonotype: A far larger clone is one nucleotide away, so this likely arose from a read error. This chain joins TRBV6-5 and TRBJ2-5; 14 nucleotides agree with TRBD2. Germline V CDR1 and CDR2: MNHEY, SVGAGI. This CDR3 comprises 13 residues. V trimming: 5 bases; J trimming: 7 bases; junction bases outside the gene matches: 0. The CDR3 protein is CASSGLAGGTQYF. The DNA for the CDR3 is TGTGCCAGCAGTGGACTAGCGGGAGGGACCCAGTACTTC.

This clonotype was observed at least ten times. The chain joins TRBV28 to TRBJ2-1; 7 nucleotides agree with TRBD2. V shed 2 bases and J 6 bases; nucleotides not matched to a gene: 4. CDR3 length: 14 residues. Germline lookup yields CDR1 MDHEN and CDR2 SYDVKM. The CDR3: CASSLRLAVNEQFF. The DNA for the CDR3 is TGTGCCAGCAGTTTAAGGCTAGCGGTCAATGAGCAGTTCTTC.

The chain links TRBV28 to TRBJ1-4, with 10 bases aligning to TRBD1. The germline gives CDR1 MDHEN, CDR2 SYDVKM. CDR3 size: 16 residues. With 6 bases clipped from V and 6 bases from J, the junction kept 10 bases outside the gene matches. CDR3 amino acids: CASSLGTGVWDEKLFF. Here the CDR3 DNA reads TGTGCCAGCAGCCTCGGGACAGGGGTTTGGGATGAAAAACTGTTTTTT. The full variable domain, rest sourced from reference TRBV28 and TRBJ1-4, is DVKVTQSSRYLVKRTGEKVFLECVQDMDHENMFWYRQDPGLGLRLIYFSYDVKMKEKGDIPEGYSVSREKKERFSLILESASTNQTSMYLCASSLGTGVWDEKLFFGSGTQLSVL.

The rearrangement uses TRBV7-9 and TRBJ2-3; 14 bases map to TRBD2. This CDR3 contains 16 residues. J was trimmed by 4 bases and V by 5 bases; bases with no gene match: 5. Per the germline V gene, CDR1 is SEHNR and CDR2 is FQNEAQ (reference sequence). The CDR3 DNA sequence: TGTGCCAGCAGCCCAACGACTAGCGGGAGGGCAGATACGCAGTATTTT. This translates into CASSPTTSGRADTQYF.

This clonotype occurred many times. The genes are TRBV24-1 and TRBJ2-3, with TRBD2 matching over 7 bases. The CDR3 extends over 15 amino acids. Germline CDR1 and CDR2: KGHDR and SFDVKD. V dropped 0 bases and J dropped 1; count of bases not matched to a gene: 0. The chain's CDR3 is CATSDLSGGTDTQYF. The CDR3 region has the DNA TGTGCCACCAGTGATTTGAGCGGGGGCACAGATACGCAGTATTTT.

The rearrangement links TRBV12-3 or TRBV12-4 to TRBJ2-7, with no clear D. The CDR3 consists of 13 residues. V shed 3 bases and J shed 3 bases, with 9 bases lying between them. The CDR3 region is CASSFRQYYEQYF. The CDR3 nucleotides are TGTGCCAGCAGTTTTCGGCAGTACTACGAGCAGTACTTC.

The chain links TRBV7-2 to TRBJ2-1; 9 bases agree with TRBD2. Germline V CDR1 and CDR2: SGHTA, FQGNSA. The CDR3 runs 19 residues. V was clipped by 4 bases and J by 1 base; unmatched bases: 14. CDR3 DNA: TGTGCCAGCAGCTCCTCGCGGGGGGGCCTATCAAGTTCCTACAATGAGCAGTTCTTC. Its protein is CASSSSRGGLSSSYNEQFF.

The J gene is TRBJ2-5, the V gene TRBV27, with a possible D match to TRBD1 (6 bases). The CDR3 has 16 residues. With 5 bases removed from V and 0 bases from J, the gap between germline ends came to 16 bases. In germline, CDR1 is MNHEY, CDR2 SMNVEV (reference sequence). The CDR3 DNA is TGTGCCAGCAGTCGAGGGACACTGCTGTACCAAGAGACCCAGTACTTC. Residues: CASSRGTLLYQETQYF.

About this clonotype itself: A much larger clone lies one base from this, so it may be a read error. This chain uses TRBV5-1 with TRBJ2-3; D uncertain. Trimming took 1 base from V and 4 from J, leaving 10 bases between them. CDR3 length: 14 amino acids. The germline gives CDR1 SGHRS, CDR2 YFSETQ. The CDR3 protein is CASSLLFSADTQYF. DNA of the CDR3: TGCGCCAGCAGCTTGCTGTTCTCCGCAGATACGCAGTATTTT.

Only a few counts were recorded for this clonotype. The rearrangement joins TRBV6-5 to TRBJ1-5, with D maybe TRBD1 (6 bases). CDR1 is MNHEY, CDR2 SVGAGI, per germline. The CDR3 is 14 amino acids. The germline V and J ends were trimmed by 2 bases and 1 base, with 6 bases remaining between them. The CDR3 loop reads CASSYDRSNQPQHF. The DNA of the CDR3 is TGTGCCAGCAGTTACGACAGGAGCAATCAGCCCCAGCATTTT.

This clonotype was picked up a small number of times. The CDR3 DNA sequence: TGTGCCAGCAGTTTAGCGGCTACTAGCGTCGATACGCAGTATTTT. It translates to CASSLAATSVDTQYF. The chain joins TRBV12-3 or TRBV12-4 to TRBJ2-3, with TRBD2 matching over 7 bases. J gave up 6 bases and V 0 bases, and 6 bases lay outside the gene matches. This CDR3 comprises 15 residues.

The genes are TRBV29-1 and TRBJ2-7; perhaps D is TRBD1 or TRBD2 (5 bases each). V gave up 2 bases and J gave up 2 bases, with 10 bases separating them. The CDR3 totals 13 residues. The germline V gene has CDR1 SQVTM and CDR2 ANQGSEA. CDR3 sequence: CSVERDRTYEQYF. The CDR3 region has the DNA TGCAGCGTTGAACGGGACCGTACCTACGAGCAGTACTTC.

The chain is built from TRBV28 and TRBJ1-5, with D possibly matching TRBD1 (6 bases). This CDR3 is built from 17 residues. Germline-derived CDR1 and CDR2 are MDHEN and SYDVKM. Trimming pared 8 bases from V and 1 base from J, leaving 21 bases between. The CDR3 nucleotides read TGTGCCAGCCTAGGACAGAACCAGAAAGGGAGCAATCAGCCCCAGCATTTT. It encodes CASLGQNQKGSNQPQHF. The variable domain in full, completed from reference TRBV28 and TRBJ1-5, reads DVKVTQSSRYLVKRTGEKVFLECVQDMDHENMFWYRQDPGLGLRLIYFSYDVKMKEKGDIPEGYSVSREKKERFSLILESASTNQTSMYLCASLGQNQKGSNQPQHFGDGTRLSIL.

The CDR3 bases are TGTGCCACCGGGCAGAAGGGGCACTATGGCTACACCTTC. Translated: CATGQKGHYGYTF. V is TRBV24-1 and J is TRBJ1-2, with D maybe TRBD1 (5 bases). V lost 9 bases and J 3 bases, leaving 13 bases between the germline ends. This CDR3 has 13 residues. CDR1 and CDR2 (germline): KGHDR, SFDVKD.

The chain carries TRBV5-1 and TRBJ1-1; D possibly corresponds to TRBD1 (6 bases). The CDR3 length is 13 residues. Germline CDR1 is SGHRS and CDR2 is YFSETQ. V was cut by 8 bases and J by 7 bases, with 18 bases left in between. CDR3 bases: TGCGCCAGTCAATACAGGGAGGAGGGTGAAGCTTTCTTT. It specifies CASQYREEGEAFF.

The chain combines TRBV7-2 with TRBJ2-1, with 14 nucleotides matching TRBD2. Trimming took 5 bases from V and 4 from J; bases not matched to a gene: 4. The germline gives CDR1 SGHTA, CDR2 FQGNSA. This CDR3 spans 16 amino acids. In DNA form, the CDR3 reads TGTGCCAGCAGCGCCTGGACTAGCGGGAGGTACAATGAGCAGTTCTTC. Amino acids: CASSAWTSGRYNEQFF.

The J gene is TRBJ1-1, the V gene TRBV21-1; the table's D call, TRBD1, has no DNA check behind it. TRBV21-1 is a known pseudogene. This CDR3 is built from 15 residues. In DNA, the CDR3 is TGTGCCAGCAGCAAATTGGGGGGCGGGTGCACTGAAGCTTTCTTT. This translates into CASSKLGGGCTEAFF.

The CDR3 DNA reads as TGCGCCAGCAGCTTGAGATCCACCGGACTAGGCCCACCCAATGAGCAGTTCTTC. As protein: CASSLRSTGLGPPNEQFF. The rearrangement joins TRBV5-1 to TRBJ2-1; 7 bases line up with TRBD2. The J segment lost 6 bases and the V segment lost 1 base, leaving 16 bases of the junction unmatched. The CDR3 is 18 amino acids. Per germline, CDR1 SGHRS and CDR2 YFSETQ.